What follows are 13 T cell receptor beta chains derived from one specimen sequenced in a study of shared clonotypes between healthy human individuals. TCRdb's table, derived via immunoSEQ multiplex PCR, lists solely in-frame clones and lacks some. The table shows around 530,000 clones, with around 80% occurring only once. The specimen sequenced was PBMCs. The receptors originated from a woman in her thirties or forties in good health. Some clones in this sample may be carry-over from other donors' samples.

This chain connects TRBV5-4 to TRBJ2-7; 8 bases line up with TRBD2. Trimming removed 0 bases from V and 0 bases from J; junction bases left unmatched: 2. Germline V gene lookup returns CDR1 SGHNT and CDR2 YYREEE (reference sequence). This CDR3 comprises 15 residues. The CDR3 coding sequence is TGTGCCAGCAGCTTGGGTAGCGGGAACTCCTACGAGCAGTACTTC. This codes for CASSLGSGNSYEQYF.

This rearrangement joins TRBV5-1 to TRBJ2-2; 9 bases map to TRBD1. This CDR3 has 15 residues. The germline gives CDR1 SGHRS, CDR2 YFSETQ. V lost 0 bases to trimming and J lost 5 bases; unmatched junction nucleotides: 2. The CDR3 region is CASSLGDRETGELFF. In DNA form, the CDR3 reads TGCGCCAGCAGCTTGGGGGACAGGGAAACCGGGGAGCTGTTTTTT.

The chain links TRBV7-3 to TRBJ2-2; 11 bases are a match to TRBD2. This CDR3 is 17 amino acids long. Germline V gene lookup returns CDR1 SGHTA and CDR2 FQGTGA. Trimming at V came to 1 base and at J to 5 bases, leaving 6 bases not matched to a gene. CDR3 in DNA: TGTGCCAGCAGCTTAAGTCCTAGCGGGAGGTGGACCGGGGAGCTGTTTTTT. It yields the protein CASSLSPSGRWTGELFF.

This sequence joins TRBV6-1 and TRBJ1-3, with no clear D. Trimming shortened V by 6 bases and J by 1 base, and 10 bases separated the two germline ends. The length of the CDR3 is 14 residues. Germline lookup yields CDR1 MNHNS and CDR2 SASEGT. The CDR3 here is CASRTETSGNTIYF. CDR3 nucleotides: TGTGCCAGCAGGACGGAGACGTCTGGAAACACCATATATTTT.

The V gene is TRBV7-2, the J gene TRBJ1-2; D may be TRBD1 (5 bases). The CDR3 is 15 residues long. The germline V gene has CDR1 SGHTA and CDR2 FQGNSA. The germline V and J ends were trimmed by 2 bases and 0 bases, with 10 bases remaining between them. The DNA for the CDR3 is TGTGCCAGCAGCTTATCACAGGCAGCTAACTATGGCTACACCTTC. Translated, it gives CASSLSQAANYGYTF.

A single count supports this clone. The chain combines TRBV10-1 with TRBJ2-5; D uncertain. CDR1 is WNHNN and CDR2 is SYGVQD in the germline V gene (reference sequence). The CDR3 is 13 residues long. Trimming shortened V by 4 bases and J by 3 bases, and 9 bases separated the two germline ends. CDR3 loop: CASSGAVKETQYF. The DNA of the CDR3 is TGCGCCAGCAGTGGGGCCGTGAAAGAGACCCAGTACTTC.

The V gene is TRBV7-9, the J gene TRBJ1-4; TRBD1 might be the D (5 bases). The CDR3 sequence is 15 residues long. Deletions cut 9 bases from V and 3 bases from J, with 17 bases between. Germline V lookup: CDR1 SEHNR, CDR2 FQNEAQ (reference sequence). CDR3 loop: CASKFSGTANEKLFF. The CDR3 region has the DNA TGTGCCAGTAAATTTTCCGGGACGGCTAATGAAAAACTGTTTTTT. Full variable domain (rest looked up from reference TRBV7-9 and TRBJ1-4): DTGVSQNPRHKITKRGQNVTFRCDPISEHNRLYWYRQTLGQGPEFLTYFQNEAQLEKSRLLSDRFSAERPKGSFSTLEIQRTEQGDSAMYLCASKFSGTANEKLFFGSGTQLSVL.

The V call is TRBV28, the J call TRBJ2-3; D uncertain. CDR3 length equals 13 residues. Trimming took 7 bases from V and 0 from J, leaving 8 bases between them. From germline, CDR1 is MDHEN and CDR2 SYDVKM. CDR3 amino acids: CASTRPSTDTQYF. Here the CDR3 DNA reads TGTGCCAGCACCAGACCAAGCACAGATACGCAGTATTTT.

The chain links TRBV2 to TRBJ2-5; D gene uncertain. Trimming pared 5 bases from V and 3 bases from J, leaving 10 bases between. The CDR3 extends over 13 amino acids. Germline CDR1 is SNHLY and CDR2 is FYNNEI. The CDR3: CASSHEAEETQYF. In DNA form, the CDR3 reads TGTGCCAGCAGTCATGAGGCGGAAGAGACCCAGTACTTC.

In the case of this clone: The same CDR3 can be traced to other DNA sequences in this sample. The gene calls are TRBV18 and TRBJ2-1, with 7 bases fitting TRBD2. In germline, CDR1 is KGHSH, CDR2 LQKENI. V lost 2 bases to trimming and J lost 3 bases; unmatched junction nucleotides: 7. The CDR3 is made up of 16 amino acids. CDR3 DNA sequence: TGTGCCAGCTCACCATGCCTGGCGGGGGACTACAATGAGCAGTTCTTC. Its protein is CASSPCLAGDYNEQFF.

This chain connects TRBV27 to TRBJ2-7; D is possibly TRBD2 (5 bases). The V end was cut by 2 bases, the J end by 0 bases, with 11 bases between. This CDR3 spans 15 amino acids. Germline V lookup: CDR1 MNHEY, CDR2 SMNVEV (reference sequence). DNA of the CDR3: TGTGCCAGCAGTTTAGGATCCGGGATCTCCTACGAGCAGTACTTC. This gives the protein CASSLGSGISYEQYF.

This rearrangement joins TRBV6-5 to TRBJ2-5, with 7 bases lining up with TRBD1. Germline V gene lookup returns CDR1 MNHEY and CDR2 SVGAGI. CDR3 size: 15 residues. The V segment lost 7 bases and the J segment 5 bases; nucleotides outside the gene matches: 13. CDR3 sequence: CASTTTKGALETQYF. In DNA, the CDR3 is TGTGCCAGCACTACGACCAAGGGGGCTTTGGAGACCCAGTACTTC.

The chain has TRBV6-1 and TRBJ2-7; D may be TRBD1 or TRBD2 (5 bases each). V gave up 0 bases and J gave up 5 bases, with 11 bases separating them. This CDR3 is 14 amino acids long. Germline lookup yields CDR1 MNHNS and CDR2 SASEGT. The CDR3 loop reads CASSEARRDHEQYF. CDR3 nucleotide sequence: TGTGCCAGCAGTGAAGCCCGAAGGGACCACGAGCAGTACTTC.